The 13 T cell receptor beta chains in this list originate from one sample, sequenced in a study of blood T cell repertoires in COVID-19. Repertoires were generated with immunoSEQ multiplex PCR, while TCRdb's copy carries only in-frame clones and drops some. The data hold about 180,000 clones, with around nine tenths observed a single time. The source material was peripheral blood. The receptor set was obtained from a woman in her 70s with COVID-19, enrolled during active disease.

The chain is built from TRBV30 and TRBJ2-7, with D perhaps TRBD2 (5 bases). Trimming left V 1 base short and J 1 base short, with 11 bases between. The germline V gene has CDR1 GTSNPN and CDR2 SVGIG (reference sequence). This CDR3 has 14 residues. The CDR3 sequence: CAWSGELGSYEQYF. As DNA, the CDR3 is TGTGCCTGGAGTGGGGAGCTTGGGTCCTACGAGCAGTACTTC.

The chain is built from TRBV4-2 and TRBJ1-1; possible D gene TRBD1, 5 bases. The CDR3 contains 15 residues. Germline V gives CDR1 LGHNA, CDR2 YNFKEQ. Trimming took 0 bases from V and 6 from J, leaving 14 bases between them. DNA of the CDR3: TGTGCCAGCAGCCAAGAGGCCGTCAGGGCGCCTGAAGCTTTCTTT. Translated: CASSQEAVRAPEAFF.

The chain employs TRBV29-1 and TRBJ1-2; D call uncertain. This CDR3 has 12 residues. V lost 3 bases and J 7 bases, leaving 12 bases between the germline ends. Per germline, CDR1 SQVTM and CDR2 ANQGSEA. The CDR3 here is CSVETPGSGYTF. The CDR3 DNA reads TGCAGCGTTGAGACGCCCGGGTCTGGCTACACCTTC.

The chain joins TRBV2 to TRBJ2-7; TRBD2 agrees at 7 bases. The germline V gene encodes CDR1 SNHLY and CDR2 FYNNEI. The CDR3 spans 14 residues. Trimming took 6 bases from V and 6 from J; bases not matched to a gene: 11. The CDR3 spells CASRSTGRLSEQYF. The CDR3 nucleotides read TGTGCCAGCAGAAGTACCGGGAGGCTCTCCGAGCAGTACTTC.

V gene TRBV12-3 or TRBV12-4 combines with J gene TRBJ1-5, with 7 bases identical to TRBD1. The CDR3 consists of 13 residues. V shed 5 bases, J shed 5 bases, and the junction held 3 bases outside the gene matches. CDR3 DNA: TGTGCCAGCAGTCCCGACAGGGATCAGCCCCAGCATTTT. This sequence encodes CASSPDRDQPQHF.

The CDR3, as DNA: TGTGCCAGCAGCCCGCAGGGGGCAGGAAACACCATATATTTT. Its translation is CASSPQGAGNTIYF. The rearrangement links TRBV7-9 to TRBJ1-3, with 8 positions matching TRBD1. This CDR3 spans 14 amino acids. The ends lost 5 bases at V and 4 bases at J; junction bases unmatched: 4. Germline CDR1 and CDR2: SEHNR and FQNEAQ (reference sequence). Based on the CDR3 plus reference TRBV7-9 and TRBJ1-3, the full variable domain is DTGVSQNPRHKITKRGQNVTFRCDPISEHNRLYWYRQTLGQGPEFLTYFQNEAQLEKSRLLSDRFSAERPKGSFSTLEIQRTEQGDSAMYLCASSPQGAGNTIYFGEGSWLTVV.

Here the CDR3 DNA reads TGTGCCAGCTCAAAGTCTACAGGGAAGGATGAGTATGGCTACACCTTC. It yields the protein CASSKSTGKDEYGYTF. The chain has TRBV18 and TRBJ1-2; D is possibly TRBD1 (6 bases). Germline V gives CDR1 KGHSH, CDR2 LQKENI. CDR3 length: 16 residues. V lost 5 bases, J lost 5 bases, and 21 bases lay in between.

The CDR3 is CASSLSGTSGRDTYEQYF. The CDR3 DNA sequence: TGTGCCAGCAGCCTTTCCGGGACTAGCGGGAGGGACACCTACGAGCAGTACTTC. The chain employs TRBV3-1 (or the pseudogene TRBV3-2) and TRBJ2-7; 16 bases fit TRBD2. CDR1 is LGHDT and CDR2 is YNNKEL in the germline V gene (reference sequence). The CDR3 loop spans 18 amino acids. V shed 4 bases and J 2 bases; nucleotides not matched to a gene: 8.

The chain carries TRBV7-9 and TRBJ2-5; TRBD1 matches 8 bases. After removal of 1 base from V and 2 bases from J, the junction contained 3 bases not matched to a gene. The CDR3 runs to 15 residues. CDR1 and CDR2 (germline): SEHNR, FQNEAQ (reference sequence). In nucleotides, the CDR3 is TGTGCCAGCAGCTTAGGGACAGGGTATCAAGAGACCCAGTACTTC. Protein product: CASSLGTGYQETQYF.

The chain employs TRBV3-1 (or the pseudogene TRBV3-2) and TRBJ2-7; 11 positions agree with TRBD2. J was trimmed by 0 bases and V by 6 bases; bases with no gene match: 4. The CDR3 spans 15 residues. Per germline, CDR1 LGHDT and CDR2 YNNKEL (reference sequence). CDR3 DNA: TGTGCCAGCAGACTCCTAGCGGGAGGCTCCTACGAGCAGTACTTC. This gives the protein CASRLLAGGSYEQYF.

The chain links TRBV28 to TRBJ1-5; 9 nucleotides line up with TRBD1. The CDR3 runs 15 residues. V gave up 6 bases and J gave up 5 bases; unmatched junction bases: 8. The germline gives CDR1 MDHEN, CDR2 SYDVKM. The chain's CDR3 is CASRRPGQGHQPQHF. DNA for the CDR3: TGTGCCAGCAGACGACCGGGACAGGGCCATCAGCCCCAGCATTTT.

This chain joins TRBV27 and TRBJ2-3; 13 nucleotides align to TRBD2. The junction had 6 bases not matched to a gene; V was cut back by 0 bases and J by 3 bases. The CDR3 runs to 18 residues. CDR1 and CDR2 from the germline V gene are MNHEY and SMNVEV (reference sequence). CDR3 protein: CASSLSAGTSGITDTQYF. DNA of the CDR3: TGTGCCAGCAGTTTATCCGCTGGGACTAGCGGGATAACAGATACGCAGTATTTT.

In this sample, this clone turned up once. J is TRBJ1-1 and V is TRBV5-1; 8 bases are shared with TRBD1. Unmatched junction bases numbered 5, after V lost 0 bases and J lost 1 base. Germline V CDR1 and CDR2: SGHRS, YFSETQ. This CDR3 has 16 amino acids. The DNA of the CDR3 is TGCGCCAGCAGCTTGGGGGACAGGCCGAAGAACACTGAAGCTTTCTTT. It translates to CASSLGDRPKNTEAFF.